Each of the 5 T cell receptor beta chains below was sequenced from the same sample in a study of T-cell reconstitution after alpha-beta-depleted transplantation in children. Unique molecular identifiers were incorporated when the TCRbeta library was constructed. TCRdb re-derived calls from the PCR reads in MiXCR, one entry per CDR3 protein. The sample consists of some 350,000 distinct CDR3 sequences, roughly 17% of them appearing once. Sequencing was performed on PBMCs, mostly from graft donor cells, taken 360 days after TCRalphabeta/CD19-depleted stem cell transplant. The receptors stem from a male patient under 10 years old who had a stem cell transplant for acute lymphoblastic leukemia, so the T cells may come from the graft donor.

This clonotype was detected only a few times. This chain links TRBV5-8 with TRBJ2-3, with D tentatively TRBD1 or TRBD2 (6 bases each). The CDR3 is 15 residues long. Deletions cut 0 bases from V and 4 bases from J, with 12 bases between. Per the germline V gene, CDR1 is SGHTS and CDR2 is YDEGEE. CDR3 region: CASSLATGRPDTQYF. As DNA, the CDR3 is TGTGCCAGCAGCTTGGCAACAGGGAGGCCAGATACGCAGTATTTT.

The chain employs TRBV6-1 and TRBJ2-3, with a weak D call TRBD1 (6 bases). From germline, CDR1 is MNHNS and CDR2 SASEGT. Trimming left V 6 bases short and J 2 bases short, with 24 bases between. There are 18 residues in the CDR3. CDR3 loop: CASSPGRGKITHTDTQYF. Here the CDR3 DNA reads TGTGCCAGCAGCCCGGGCAGGGGAAAGATCACACACACAGATACGCAGTATTTT.

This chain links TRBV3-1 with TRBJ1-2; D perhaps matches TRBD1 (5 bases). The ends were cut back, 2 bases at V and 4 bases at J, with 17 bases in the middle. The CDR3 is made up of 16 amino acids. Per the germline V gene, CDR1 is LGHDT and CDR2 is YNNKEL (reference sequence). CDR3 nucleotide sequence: TGTGCCAGCAGCCAAAGAGGCACCCAGGGAGCCTATGGCTACACCTTC. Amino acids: CASSQRGTQGAYGYTF.

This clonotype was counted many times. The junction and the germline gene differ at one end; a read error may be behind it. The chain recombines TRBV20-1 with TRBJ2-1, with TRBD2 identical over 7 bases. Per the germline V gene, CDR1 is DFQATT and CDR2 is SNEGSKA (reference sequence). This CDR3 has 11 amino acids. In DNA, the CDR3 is TGCAGTGCTAGAGTTGACAGCGGGAATGTCTTC. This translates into CSARVDSGNVF.

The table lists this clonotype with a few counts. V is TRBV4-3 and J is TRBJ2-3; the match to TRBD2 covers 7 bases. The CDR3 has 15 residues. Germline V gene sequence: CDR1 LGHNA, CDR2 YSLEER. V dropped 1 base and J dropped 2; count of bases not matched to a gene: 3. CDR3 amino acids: CASSQASGPTDTQYF. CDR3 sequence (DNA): TGCGCCAGCAGCCAAGCTAGCGGCCCCACAGATACGCAGTATTTT.